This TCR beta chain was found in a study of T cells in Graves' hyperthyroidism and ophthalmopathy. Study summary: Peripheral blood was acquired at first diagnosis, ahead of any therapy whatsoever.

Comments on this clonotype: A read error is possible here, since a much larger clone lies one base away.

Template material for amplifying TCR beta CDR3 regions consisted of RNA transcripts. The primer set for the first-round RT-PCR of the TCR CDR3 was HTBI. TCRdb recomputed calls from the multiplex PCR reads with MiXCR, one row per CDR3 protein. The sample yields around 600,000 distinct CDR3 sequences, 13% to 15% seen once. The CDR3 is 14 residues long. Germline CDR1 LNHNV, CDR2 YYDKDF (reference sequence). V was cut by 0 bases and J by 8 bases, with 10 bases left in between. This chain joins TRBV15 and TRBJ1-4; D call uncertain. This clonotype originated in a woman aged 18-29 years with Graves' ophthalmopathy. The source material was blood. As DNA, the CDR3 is TGTGCCACCAGCAGAGATCGATGGGCCGAAAAACTGTTTTTT. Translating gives CATSRDRWAEKLFF.